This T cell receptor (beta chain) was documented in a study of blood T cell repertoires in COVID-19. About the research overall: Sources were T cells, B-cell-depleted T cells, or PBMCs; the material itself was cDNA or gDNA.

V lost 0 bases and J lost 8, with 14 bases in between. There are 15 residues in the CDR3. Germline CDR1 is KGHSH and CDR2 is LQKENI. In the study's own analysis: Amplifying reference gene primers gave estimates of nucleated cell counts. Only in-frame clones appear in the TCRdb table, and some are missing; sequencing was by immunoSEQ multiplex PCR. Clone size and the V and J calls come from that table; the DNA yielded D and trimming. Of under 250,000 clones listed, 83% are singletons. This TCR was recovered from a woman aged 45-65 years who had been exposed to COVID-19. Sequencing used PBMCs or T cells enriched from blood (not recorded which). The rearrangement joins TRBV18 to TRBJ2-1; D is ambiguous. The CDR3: CASSPPASPSYEQFF. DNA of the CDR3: TGTGCCAGCTCACCACCGGCTAGTCCCAGCTATGAGCAGTTCTTC. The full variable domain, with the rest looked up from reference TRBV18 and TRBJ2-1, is NAGVMQNPRHLVRRRGQEARLRCSPMKGHSHVYWYRQLPEEGLKFMVYLQKENIIDESGMPKERFSAEFPKEGPSILRIQQVVRGDSAAYFCASSPPASPSYEQFFGPGTRLTVL.